This T cell receptor (beta chain) was retrieved from a study of technical replicates of blood from several donors. TCRdb keeps only in-frame clones here, not all; method: immunoSEQ multiplex PCR. The table records around 85,000 clones, approximately 94% of them present only once. V gave up 1 base and J gave up 6 bases, with 15 bases separating them. This CDR3 comprises 16 residues. The germline CDR1 and CDR2 sequences are MGHDK and SYGVNS. The J gene is TRBJ2-2, the V gene TRBV25-1; tentative D call: TRBD1 (5 bases). The sequencing input was T cells isolated from PBMCs. This clonotype was sampled from a human donor in good health. CDR3 residues: CASSEFKSGLPGELFF. Here the CDR3 DNA reads TGTGCCAGCAGTGAATTTAAGTCAGGGCTGCCCGGGGAGCTGTTTTTT.